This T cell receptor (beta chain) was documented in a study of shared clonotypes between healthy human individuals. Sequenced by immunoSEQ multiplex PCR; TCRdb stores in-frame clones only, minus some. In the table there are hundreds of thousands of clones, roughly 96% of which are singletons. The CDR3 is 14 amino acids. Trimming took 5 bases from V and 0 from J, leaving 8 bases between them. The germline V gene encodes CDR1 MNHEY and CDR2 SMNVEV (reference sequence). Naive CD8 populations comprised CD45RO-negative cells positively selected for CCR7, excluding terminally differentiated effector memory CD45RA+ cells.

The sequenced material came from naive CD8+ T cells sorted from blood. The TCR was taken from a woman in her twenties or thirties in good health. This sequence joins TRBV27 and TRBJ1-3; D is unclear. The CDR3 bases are TGTGCCAGCAGTCCGCTTGGCTCTGGAAACACCATATATTTT. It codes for CASSPLGSGNTIYF.